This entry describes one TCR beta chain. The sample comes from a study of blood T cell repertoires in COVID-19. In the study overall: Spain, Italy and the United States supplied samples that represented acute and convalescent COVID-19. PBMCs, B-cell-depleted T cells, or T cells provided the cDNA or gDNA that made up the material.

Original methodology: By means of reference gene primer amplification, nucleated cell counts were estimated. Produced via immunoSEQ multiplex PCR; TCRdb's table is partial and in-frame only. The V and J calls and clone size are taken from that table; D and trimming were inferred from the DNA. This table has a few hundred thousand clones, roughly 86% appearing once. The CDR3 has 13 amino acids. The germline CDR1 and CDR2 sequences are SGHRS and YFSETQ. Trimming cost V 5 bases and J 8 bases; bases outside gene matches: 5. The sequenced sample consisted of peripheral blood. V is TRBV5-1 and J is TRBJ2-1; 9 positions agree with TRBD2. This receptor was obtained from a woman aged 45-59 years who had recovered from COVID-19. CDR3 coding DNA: TGCGCCAGCAGACGAATAGCGGGAGATGAGCAGTTCTTC. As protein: CASRRIAGDEQFF.